This is a list of T cell receptor beta chains from one sample in a study of cytomegalovirus exposure and HLA in healthy donors. Generated by immunoSEQ multiplex PCR, the TCRdb table keeps only in-frame clones and is missing some. This table holds 150,000 to 200,000 clones, more than 75% found once. Sequences were obtained from PBMCs. These receptors originate from a woman aged 45-65 years in good health and CMV-seropositive. CDR3s include the opening cysteine and the closing phenylalanine or tryptophan.

v_call: TRBV15
j_call: TRBJ1-5
cdr3_length: 15
cdr3_aa: CATNYGGCINQPQHF

v_call: TRBV27
j_call: TRBJ2-7
cdr3_length: 13
cdr3_aa: CASSPAGLHEQYF

v_call: TRBV5-4
j_call: TRBJ2-1
cdr3_length: 15
cdr3_aa: CASSLGRGGENEQFF

v_call: TRBV27
j_call: TRBJ2-7
cdr3_length: 15
cdr3_aa: CASSRPGQSSYEQYF

v_call: TRBV18
j_call: TRBJ2-7
cdr3_length: 17
cdr3_aa: CASSLAGTSGISYEQYF

v_call: TRBV6-6
j_call: TRBJ2-1
cdr3_length: 11
cdr3_aa: CASSLYNEQFF

v_call: TRBV15
j_call: TRBJ2-7
cdr3_length: 14
cdr3_aa: CATSRDRGPYEQYF

v_call: TRBV2
j_call: TRBJ1-3
cdr3_length: 14
cdr3_aa: CASKVGQVRNTIYF

v_call: TRBV6-5
j_call: TRBJ2-7
cdr3_length: 11
cdr3_aa: CASRREREQYF

v_call: TRBV28
j_call: TRBJ1-6
cdr3_length: 14
cdr3_aa: CASKQASGRTPLHF

v_call: TRBV13
j_call: TRBJ2-3
cdr3_length: 18
cdr3_aa: CASSLGLLAGGSTDTQYF

v_call: TRBV28
j_call: TRBJ1-6
cdr3_length: 15
cdr3_aa: CASSRDSRDNSPLHF

v_call: TRBV4-1
j_call: TRBJ2-1
cdr3_length: 15
cdr3_aa: CASSQGPGSYNEQFF

v_call: TRBV18
j_call: TRBJ2-4
cdr3_length: 15
cdr3_aa: CASSPPTIQENIQYF

v_call: TRBV5-1
j_call: TRBJ2-2
cdr3_length: 15
cdr3_aa: CASSLVGGNTGELFF

v_call: TRBV28
j_call: TRBJ2-3
cdr3_length: 13
cdr3_aa: CASSYSGTDTQYF

v_call: TRBV28
j_call: TRBJ2-1
cdr3_length: 17
cdr3_aa: CASSYTWTSGTYNEQFF

v_call: TRBV10-1
j_call: TRBJ2-3
cdr3_length: 16
cdr3_aa: CASSESRTFRTDTQYF

v_call: TRBV6-1
j_call: TRBJ1-5
cdr3_length: 15
cdr3_aa: CASSLSRGSNQPQHF

v_call: TRBV2
j_call: TRBJ2-3
cdr3_length: 15
cdr3_aa: CASRGQSYSTDTQYF

v_call: TRBV28
j_call: TRBJ1-1
cdr3_length: 16
cdr3_aa: CASSPLTGYMNTEAFF

v_call: TRBV7-6
j_call: TRBJ2-7
cdr3_length: 16
cdr3_aa: CASSLGQLAGGHEQYF

v_call: TRBV7-9
j_call: TRBJ2-7
cdr3_length: 14
cdr3_aa: CASSLGGGVYEQYF

v_call: TRBV18
j_call: TRBJ1-5
cdr3_length: 13
cdr3_aa: CASSPEGNQPQHF

v_call: TRBV6-5
j_call: TRBJ2-7
cdr3_length: 14
cdr3_aa: CASKGLAGEYEQYF

v_call: TRBV11-2
j_call: TRBJ2-3
cdr3_length: 13
cdr3_aa: CASSFRLTDTQYF

v_call: TRBV5-4
j_call: TRBJ2-7
cdr3_length: 15
cdr3_aa: CASSLLGLAGDEQYF

v_call: TRBV4-1
j_call: TRBJ2-1
cdr3_length: 17
cdr3_aa: CASSSGTRSPQGNEQFF

v_call: TRBV7-9
j_call: TRBJ2-1
cdr3_length: 16
cdr3_aa: CASSDLGLVTYNEQFF

v_call: TRBV10-3
j_call: TRBJ1-5
cdr3_length: 13
cdr3_aa: CAISPSLDQPQHF

v_call: TRBV11-2
j_call: TRBJ2-3
cdr3_length: 12
cdr3_aa: CASSLGQDTQYF

v_call: TRBV6-5
j_call: TRBJ1-2
cdr3_length: 13
cdr3_aa: CASSSPPSYGYTF

v_call: TRBV10-3
j_call: TRBJ1-4
cdr3_length: 15
cdr3_aa: CAISGDRGRGEKLFF

v_call: TRBV7-8
j_call: TRBJ2-5
cdr3_length: 14
cdr3_aa: CASSLFSGSETQYF

v_call: TRBV10-3
j_call: TRBJ2-7
cdr3_length: 14
cdr3_aa: CAISESKGAYEQYF

v_call: TRBV6-1
j_call: TRBJ2-7
cdr3_length: 10
cdr3_aa: CASTGYEQYF

v_call: TRBV15
j_call: TRBJ1-2
cdr3_length: 14
cdr3_aa: CATSRGTANYGYTF

v_call: TRBV2
j_call: TRBJ1-2
cdr3_length: 14
cdr3_aa: CASRPGTGIGGYTF

v_call: TRBV6-5
j_call: TRBJ1-2
cdr3_length: 13
cdr3_aa: CASRPQGFYGYTF

v_call: TRBV19
j_call: TRBJ2-1
cdr3_length: 13
cdr3_aa: CASSGAPTDEQFF

v_call: TRBV7-9
j_call: TRBJ1-2
cdr3_length: 15
cdr3_aa: CASSPEGGRSYGYTF

v_call: TRBV10-3
j_call: TRBJ1-2
cdr3_length: 14
cdr3_aa: CAISPSGQEDGYTF

v_call: TRBV5-4
j_call: TRBJ2-6
cdr3_length: 19
cdr3_aa: CASSISAGGDLFGANVLTF

v_call: TRBV2
j_call: TRBJ1-5
cdr3_length: 17
cdr3_aa: CASSDLSLSGGGQPQHF

v_call: TRBV7-9
j_call: TRBJ1-5
cdr3_length: 16
cdr3_aa: CASSLGTPYSNQPQHF

v_call: TRBV28
j_call: TRBJ1-3
cdr3_length: 14
cdr3_aa: CASSPGTPGNTIYF

v_call: TRBV1
j_call: TRBJ2-3
cdr3_length: 14
cdr3_aa: CIGWISTWKDTQYF

v_call: TRBV28
j_call: TRBJ2-5
cdr3_length: 11
cdr3_aa: CASSLGGAQYF

v_call: TRBV11-2
j_call: TRBJ2-7
cdr3_length: 15
cdr3_aa: CASSYGQGLSREQYF

v_call: TRBV19
j_call: TRBJ1-2
cdr3_length: 14
cdr3_aa: CASLNRDVNYGYTF

v_call: TRBV2
j_call: TRBJ1-1
cdr3_length: 11
cdr3_aa: CASSERQGAFF

v_call: TRBV19
j_call: TRBJ2-6
cdr3_length: 16
cdr3_aa: CASSIIGRSGANVLTF

v_call: TRBV11-2
j_call: TRBJ2-5
cdr3_length: 16
cdr3_aa: CASSLDPGQPGETQYF

v_call: TRBV2
j_call: TRBJ2-5
cdr3_length: 14
cdr3_aa: CASSTRGRLAGKYF

v_call: TRBV7-9
j_call: TRBJ2-5
cdr3_length: 14
cdr3_aa: CASSSLAGDETQYF